These 28 T cell receptor beta chains came from one sample sequenced in a study of blood T cells in healthy people across ages (dated by TCRdb to between 2014 and 2016). The library was produced with 5' RACE. The sample was run on an Illumina HiSeq 2500. A second PCR of roughly 6 to 11 cycles was run with a J-beta primer mix and a sample-barcoded 5' primer. TCRdb ran its own pipeline on the public reads, namely fastp trimming at Q25 and MiXCR clone calling, and kept in-frame beta chains. Every distinct CDR3 protein forms one entry, paired with its most common genes and DNA. Here the sample has 800,000 or so distinct CDR3 sequences; around 62% occur a single time. The ten largest clones represent about a quarter of the sample. The sample taken for sequencing was blood. These receptor sequences come from a man aged 25-40 years in good health.

The CDR3 sequence: CASSQVVSPPGQAHEQYF. CDR3 nucleotides: TGCGCCAGCAGCCAAGTGGTGTCCCCTCCGGGACAGGCCCACGAGCAGTACTTC. This chain joins TRBV4-3 and TRBJ2-7; TRBD1 agrees at 8 bases. The CDR3 is made up of 18 amino acids. After removal of 1 base from V and 5 bases from J, the junction contained 16 bases not matched to a gene. The V gene's germline CDR1 is LGHNA and CDR2 YSLEER.

This clonotype has a handful of counts. The chain has TRBV7-3 and TRBJ2-5; D is unresolved. The ends were cut back, 4 bases at V and 5 bases at J, with 11 bases in the middle. This CDR3 is built from 13 residues. The germline gives CDR1 SGHTA, CDR2 FQGTGA. The CDR3 loop reads CASSWLAKETQYF. In nucleotides, the CDR3 is TGTGCCAGCAGCTGGTTAGCAAAGGAGACCCAGTACTTC.

V gene TRBV9 combines with J gene TRBJ1-1; no definite D call. In germline, CDR1 is SGDLS, CDR2 YYNGEE. Trimming removed 5 bases from V and 0 bases from J, with 8 bases in between. This CDR3 region has 13 residues. The CDR3 nucleotides read TGTGCCAGCAGTATAGGGATGAACACTGAAGCTTTCTTT. It codes for CASSIGMNTEAFF. The whole variable domain, remainder taken from reference TRBV9 and TRBJ1-1, is DSGVTQTPKHLITATGQRVTLRCSPRSGDLSVYWYQQSLDQGLQFLIQYYNGEERAKGNILERFSAQQFPDLHSELNLSSLELGDSALYFCASSIGMNTEAFFGQGTRLTVV.

The chain is built from TRBV7-2 and TRBJ1-2, with 7 bases fitting TRBD1. Trimming took 0 bases from V and 1 from J; bases not matched to a gene: 5. The CDR3 loop spans 16 amino acids. In germline, CDR1 is SGHTA, CDR2 FQGNSA. For the CDR3, the DNA is TGTGCCAGCAGCTTAGCGAGAACAGGGGATAACTATGGCTACACCTTC. Encoded protein: CASSLARTGDNYGYTF.

The chain combines TRBV4-3 with TRBJ2-3; TRBD2 matches 7 bases. The CDR3 extends over 16 amino acids. Germline trimming cut 3 bases from V and 4 bases from J; bases unmatched to any gene: 10. CDR1 LGHNA and CDR2 YSLEER come from the germline V gene. The CDR3 protein is CASSQVAGRDPDTQYF. CDR3 in DNA: TGCGCCAGCAGCCAGGTAGCGGGCCGGGACCCAGATACGCAGTATTTT.

The J gene is TRBJ2-3, the V gene TRBV10-3; 10 nucleotides align to TRBD1. Trimming at V came to 3 bases and at J to 1 base, leaving 7 bases not matched to a gene. The CDR3 consists of 17 residues. Germline V CDR1 and CDR2: ENHRY, SYGVKD. The CDR3 protein is CAISDLTGGEGTDTQYF. In nucleotides, the CDR3 is TGTGCCATCAGTGACCTGACAGGGGGCGAAGGCACAGATACGCAGTATTTT.

The genes are TRBV5-4 and TRBJ2-1, with TRBD1 identical over 10 bases. The J segment lost 4 bases and the V segment lost 5 bases, leaving 6 bases of the junction unmatched. In germline, CDR1 is SGHNT, CDR2 YYREEE (reference sequence). The CDR3 contains 15 residues. CDR3 region: CASREDRGEYNEQFF. The CDR3 DNA is TGTGCCAGCAGGGAGGACAGGGGGGAATACAATGAGCAGTTCTTC.

In its sample, this clonotype was seen many times. The chain has TRBV7-2 and TRBJ2-5, with 13 nucleotides matching TRBD2. Per germline, CDR1 SGHTA and CDR2 FQGNSA. V dropped 4 bases and J dropped 5; count of bases not matched to a gene: 7. The CDR3 loop spans 16 amino acids. DNA for the CDR3: TGTGCCAGCAGCTCCCTGACTAGCGGGGGGCCCGAGACCCAGTACTTC. Its translation: CASSSLTSGGPETQYF. The entire variable domain, with the rest obtained from reference TRBV7-2 and TRBJ2-5, is as follows: GAGVSQSPSNKVTEKGKDVELRCDPISGHTALYWYRQSLGQGLEFLIYFQGNSAPDKSGLPSDRFSAERTGGSVSTLTIQRTQQEDSAVYLCASSSLTSGGPETQYFGPGTRLLVL.

The V and J genes are TRBV3-1 and TRBJ1-1, with D possibly TRBD1 on 5 matching bases. Germline loops: CDR1 LGHDT, CDR2 YNNKEL (reference sequence). This CDR3 region has 15 residues. V was trimmed by 4 bases and J by 1 base, leaving 13 bases between them. The CDR3 loop reads CASSPRQKWNTEAFF. The CDR3 DNA reads as TGTGCCAGCAGCCCTCGACAGAAGTGGAACACTGAAGCTTTCTTT.

This clonotype was picked up a small number of times. The chain links TRBV29-1 to TRBJ2-3; the D call may be TRBD1 or TRBD2 (5 bases each). Germline V CDR1 and CDR2: SQVTM, ANQGSEA. Trimming left V 1 base short and J 5 bases short, with 16 bases between. The CDR3 extends over 15 amino acids. The CDR3 coding sequence is TGCAGCGTTGAAGTGGGGGAAGGGCGTGGAGATACGCAGTATTTT. It codes for CSVEVGEGRGDTQYF.

The chain combines TRBV28 with TRBJ1-1; perhaps TRBD1 as D (6 bases). Germline assignment: CDR1 MDHEN and CDR2 SYDVKM. The CDR3 consists of 16 residues. V was cut by 2 bases and J by 0 bases, with 13 bases left in between. For the CDR3, the DNA is TGTGCCAGCAGTTTAGGGGGGGCCCTAATGAACACTGAAGCTTTCTTT. Translating it yields CASSLGGALMNTEAFF.

This clonotype occurred once. The V call is TRBV25-1, the J call TRBJ2-3, with D uncertain. Trimming pared 1 base from V and 4 bases from J, leaving 18 bases between. Germline V gene data show CDR1 as MGHDK and CDR2 as SYGVNS. The CDR3 consists of 17 residues. CDR3 sequence (DNA): TGTGCCAGCAGTGAATTGGGTTTGTGGGTCGATTCAGATACGCAGTATTTT. Residues: CASSELGLWVDSDTQYF.

The chain uses TRBV29-1 and TRBJ2-3, with 9 bases that match TRBD2. Germline V CDR1 and CDR2: SQVTM, ANQGSEA. The CDR3 totals 15 residues. V shed 1 base and J 4 bases; nucleotides not matched to a gene: 6. CDR3 sequence reads: CSVEGSGGGSDTQYF. CDR3 coding DNA: TGCAGCGTTGAAGGTAGCGGGGGTGGTTCAGATACGCAGTATTTT.

This clonotype occurred a few times. The chain employs TRBV29-1 and TRBJ2-7; 7 bases map to TRBD1. CDR3 size: 15 residues. CDR1 is SQVTM, CDR2 ANQGSEA, per germline. V was clipped by 1 base and J by 1 base; unmatched bases: 7. Here the CDR3 reads CSVEAFGTVSYEQYF. In nucleotides, the CDR3 is TGCAGCGTTGAAGCCTTTGGGACAGTATCCTACGAGCAGTACTTC.

J is TRBJ2-1 and V is TRBV6-2 or TRBV6-3; 8 bases align to TRBD2. This CDR3 spans 15 amino acids. Germline trimming cut 6 bases from V and 1 base from J; bases unmatched to any gene: 5. Germline V lookup: CDR1 MNHEY, CDR2 SVGEGT. CDR3: CASRNLAGSYNEQFF. In DNA form, the CDR3 reads TGTGCCAGCAGAAACCTAGCGGGTTCCTACAATGAGCAGTTCTTC.

This chain's CDR3 is CASSYSKVAGGPSYNEQFF. The CDR3 nucleotides read TGTGCCAGCAGTTACTCCAAGGTAGCGGGGGGCCCCTCCTACAATGAGCAGTTCTTC. This chain uses TRBV6-5 with TRBJ2-1; 10 bases agree with TRBD2. The germline gives CDR1 MNHEY, CDR2 SVGAGI. CDR3 size: 19 residues. With V trimmed by 0 bases and J by 0 bases, 8 bases remained unmatched.

V is TRBV9 and J is TRBJ2-7, with a weak D call TRBD1 (5 bases). This CDR3 contains 14 residues. The ends were cut back, 0 bases at V and 3 bases at J, with 10 bases in the middle. From germline, CDR1 is SGDLS and CDR2 YYNGEE. The CDR3 loop reads CASSVAFDSYEQYF. The DNA of the CDR3 is TGTGCCAGCAGCGTAGCTTTCGACAGCTACGAGCAGTACTTC. The full variable domain, with the rest looked up from reference TRBV9 and TRBJ2-7, is DSGVTQTPKHLITATGQRVTLRCSPRSGDLSVYWYQQSLDQGLQFLIQYYNGEERAKGNILERFSAQQFPDLHSELNLSSLELGDSALYFCASSVAFDSYEQYFGPGTRLTVT.

The chain employs TRBV11-2 and TRBJ1-2; TRBD1 is a possible D gene (6 bases). The length of the CDR3 is 12 residues. CDR1 and CDR2 (germline): SGHAT, FQNNGV. Deletions cut 5 bases from V and 8 bases from J, with 12 bases between. CDR3 sequence reads: CASSHQGWGYTF. CDR3 bases: TGTGCCAGCAGCCACCAGGGGTGGGGCTACACCTTC.

The chain recombines TRBV4-2 with TRBJ2-7, with D possibly matching TRBD1 (5 bases). This CDR3 spans 18 amino acids. V was pared by 1 base and J by 1 base, with 20 bases between. The germline V gene has CDR1 LGHNA and CDR2 YNFKEQ. The CDR3 DNA reads as TGTGCCAGCAGCCAAGGGGCAGGGCTGGGTTTCGTTTCCTACGAGCAGTACTTC. This encodes CASSQGAGLGFVSYEQYF.

The chain has TRBV29-1 and TRBJ2-5; unclear D gene. The CDR3 is 11 amino acids. The V end lost 4 bases, the J end lost 3 bases, and 6 bases lay between the germline ends. CDR1 is SQVTM, CDR2 ANQGSEA, per germline. The CDR3 DNA reads as TGCAGCGTTGCACTTAAAGAGACCCAGTACTTC. Its protein is CSVALKETQYF. The full variable domain, its missing parts supplied by reference TRBV29-1 and TRBJ2-5, is SAVISQKPSRDICQRGTSLTIQCQVDSQVTMMFWYRQQPGQSLTLIATANQGSEATYESGFVIDKFPISRPNLTFSTLTVSNMSPEDSSIYLCSVALKETQYFGPGTRLLVL.

This clonotype is a singleton in its sample. This sequence joins TRBV7-2 and TRBJ1-1; D remains ambiguous. Germline loops: CDR1 SGHTA, CDR2 FQGNSA. Deletions cut 5 bases from V and 4 bases from J, with 17 bases between. This CDR3 comprises 15 residues. CDR3 in DNA: TGTGCCAGCAGCCCCATCCTCGGAGGGAGCACTGAAGCTTTCTTT. Translating gives CASSPILGGSTEAFF.

V is TRBV10-3 and J is TRBJ2-7; 7 bases fit TRBD2. After removal of 6 bases from V and 4 bases from J, the junction contained 6 bases not matched to a gene. Germline CDR1 ENHRY, CDR2 SYGVKD. The CDR3 extends over 13 amino acids. Here the CDR3 reads CAISGGIIYEQYF. CDR3 bases: TGTGCCATCAGCGGGGGGATTATTTACGAGCAGTACTTC.

The gene calls are TRBV29-1 and TRBJ2-1; D is unclear. V lost 0 bases to trimming and J lost 10 bases, with 16 bases between them. The CDR3 contains 14 residues. Germline lookup yields CDR1 SQVTM and CDR2 ANQGSEA. CDR3 region: CSVEDPRYGYEQFF. The DNA of the CDR3 is TGCAGCGTTGAAGATCCTCGGTACGGCTACGAGCAGTTCTTC.

This chain uses TRBV27 with TRBJ2-5, with TRBD2 matching 12 bases. TRBJ2-7 matches the DNA end more closely, so the J call is doubtful. Germline lookup yields CDR1 MNHEY and CDR2 SMNVEV (reference sequence). CDR3 length: 16 residues. The CDR3 reads CASSRRWTSGAYEQYF. The CDR3 region has the DNA TGTGCCAGCAGTCGCCGCTGGACTAGCGGGGCCTACGAGCAGTACTTC.

The J gene is TRBJ2-5, the V gene TRBV7-2; possibly TRBD2 for D (6 bases). TRBJ2-7 matches the DNA end more closely, so the J call is doubtful. Germline V lookup: CDR1 SGHTA, CDR2 FQGNSA. This CDR3 region has 16 residues. In DNA form, the CDR3 reads TGTGCCAGCAGCTTACACGGGGCGGGGACTGGTGGCGAGCAGTACTTC. Amino acids: CASSLHGAGTGGEQYF.

The J gene is TRBJ2-1, the V gene TRBV4-2; D gene unclear. The CDR3 sequence is 15 residues long. Germline V lookup: CDR1 LGHNA, CDR2 YNFKEQ. V shed 4 bases and J shed 1 base, with 11 bases lying between them. CDR3 DNA: TGTGCCAGCAGCCCCGAAGGGTTTTCCTACAATGAGCAGTTCTTC. Translating gives CASSPEGFSYNEQFF.

This chain uses TRBV7-2 with TRBJ2-3; D gene ambiguous. The ends were cut back, 8 bases at V and 2 bases at J, with 8 bases in the middle. Germline V lookup: CDR1 SGHTA, CDR2 FQGNSA. There are 12 residues in the CDR3. CDR3 bases: TGTGCCAGCTGTCACTACACAGATACGCAGTATTTT. Translation gives CASCHYTDTQYF.

This clonotype was picked up a small number of times. The V and J genes are TRBV9 and TRBJ2-2; D is undetermined. The V end was cut by 1 base, the J end by 8 bases, with 3 bases between. CDR1 and CDR2 from the germline V gene are SGDLS and YYNGEE. The CDR3 loop spans 11 amino acids. This chain's CDR3 is CASSVMGELFF. The CDR3 bases are TGTGCCAGCAGCGTAATGGGGGAGCTGTTTTTT.